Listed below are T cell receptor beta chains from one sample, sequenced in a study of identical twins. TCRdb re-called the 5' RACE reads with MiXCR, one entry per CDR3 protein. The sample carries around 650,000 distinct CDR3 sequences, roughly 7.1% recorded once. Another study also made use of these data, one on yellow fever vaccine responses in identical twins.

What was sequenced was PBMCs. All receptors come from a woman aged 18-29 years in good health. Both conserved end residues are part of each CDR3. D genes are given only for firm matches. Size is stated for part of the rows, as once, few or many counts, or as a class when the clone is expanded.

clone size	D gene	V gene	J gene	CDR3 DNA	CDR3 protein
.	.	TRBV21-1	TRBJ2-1	TGTGCCAGCAGCCCACGACAGAATAATGAGCAGTTCTTC	CASSPRQNNEQFF
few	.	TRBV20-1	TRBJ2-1	TGCAGTGCTAGTGTTTATCGAGAGTACAATGAGCAGTTCTTC	CSASVYREYNEQFF
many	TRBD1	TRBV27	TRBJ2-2	TGTGCCAGCACCCTAAGACAGGGGATCGCCACCGGGGAGCTGTTTTTT	CASTLRQGIATGELFF
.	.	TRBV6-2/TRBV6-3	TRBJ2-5	TGTGCCAGCAGTTACGGGACACAAGAGACCCAGTACTTC	CASSYGTQETQYF
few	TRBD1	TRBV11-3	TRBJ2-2	TGTGCCAGCAGCTTAGGCGACAGGGCGAGGGACACCGGGGAGCTGTTTTTT	CASSLGDRARDTGELFF
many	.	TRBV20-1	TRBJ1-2	TGCAGTGCCCCGGGACCGCTGGGCGGTGGCTACACCTTC	CSAPGPLGGGYTF
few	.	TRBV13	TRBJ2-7	TGTGCCAGCAGCTTAGTTGGGTTCCCCCATTACGAGCAGTACTTC	CASSLVGFPHYEQYF
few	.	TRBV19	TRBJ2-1	TGTGCCAGTGCCACACCGTACAATGAGCAGTTCTTC	CASATPYNEQFF
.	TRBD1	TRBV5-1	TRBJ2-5	TGCGCCAGCAGCTTGGGTTGGGACAGGGCAGCCGTAATACCACAAGAGACCCAGTACTTC	CASSLGWDRAAVIPQETQYF
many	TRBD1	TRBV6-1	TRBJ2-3	TGTGCCAGCAGCCGCGGGACAGGGGTTATGAATACGCAGTATTTT	CASSRGTGVMNTQYF
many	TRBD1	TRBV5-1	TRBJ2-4	TGCGCCAGCAGCTGGACAGGGAATGGAGACATTCAGTACTTC	CASSWTGNGDIQYF
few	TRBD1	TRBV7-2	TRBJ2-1	TGTGCCAGCAGCCTGCCGGACAGGGGACCCTACAATGAGCAGTTCTTC	CASSLPDRGPYNEQFF
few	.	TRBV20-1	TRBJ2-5	TGCAGTGCTAGAGATTGGACTATCCAAGAGACCCAGTACTTC	CSARDWTIQETQYF
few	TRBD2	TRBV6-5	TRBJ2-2	TGTGCCAGCAGTTCCGCGCTTGGCGGGAGTAGCGGTAGCACCGGGGAGCTGTTTTTT	CASSSALGGSSGSTGELFF
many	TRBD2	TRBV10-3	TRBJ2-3	TGTGCCATCAGTGGACTAGCGGGACACCACGCAGATACGCAGTATTTT	CAISGLAGHHADTQYF
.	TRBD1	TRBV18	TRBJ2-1	TGTGCCAGCTCAAAGCGAACGGGACAGGAGCCTTACAATGAGCAGTTCTTC	CASSKRTGQEPYNEQFF
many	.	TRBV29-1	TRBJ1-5	TGCAGCACCGCGCCCCAGCATTTT	CSTAPQHF
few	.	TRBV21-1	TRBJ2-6	TGTGCCAGCAGCAAAGAGGAACAGGACTCTACCCTCTCTGGGGCCAACGTCCTGACTTTC	CASSKEEQDSTLSGANVLTF
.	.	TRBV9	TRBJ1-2	TGTGCCAGCAGCGTAGGGCAGGCACTCTATGGCTACACCTTC	CASSVGQALYGYTF
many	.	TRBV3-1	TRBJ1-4	TGTGCCAGCAGCCCTGGAGTTGATGGGGAAAAACTGTTTTTT	CASSPGVDGEKLFF
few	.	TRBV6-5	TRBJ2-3	TGTGCCAGCAGTTACTCGGCTGGTGGGACAGATACGCAGTATTTT	CASSYSAGGTDTQYF
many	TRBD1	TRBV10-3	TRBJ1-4	TGTGCCATCAGTGGGGACAGCTTTAATGAAAAACTGTTTTTT	CAISGDSFNEKLFF
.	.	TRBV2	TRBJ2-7	.	CASSSSDRDHEQYF
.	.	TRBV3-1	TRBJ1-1	TGTGCCAGCAGCCCCTCCTTGAGGGCTGGGGACACTGAAGCTTTCTTT	CASSPSLRAGDTEAFF
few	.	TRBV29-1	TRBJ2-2	TGCAGCGTAGGGCCGGGAGCCAACACCGGGGAGCTGTTTTTT	CSVGPGANTGELFF
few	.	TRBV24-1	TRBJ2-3	TGTGCCACCAGTCCCCGAGGGTCGCCAGATACGCAGTATTTT	CATSPRGSPDTQYF
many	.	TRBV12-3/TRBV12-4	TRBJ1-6	TGTGCCAGCAGTCCACCCCTCCACTTT	CASSPPLHF
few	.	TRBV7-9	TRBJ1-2	TGTGCCAGCAGCTCCCCCCCCCGACAGTGGGGACCCCACTTC	CASSSPPRQWGPHF
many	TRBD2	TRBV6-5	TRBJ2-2	TGTGCCAGCAGTTCCACCCTATTGGGAGGGACGAACACCGGGGAGCTGTTTTTT	CASSSTLLGGTNTGELFF
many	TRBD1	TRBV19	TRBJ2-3	TGTGCCAGTGAGAGGGACAGAGACACAGATACGCAGTATTTT	CASERDRDTDTQYF
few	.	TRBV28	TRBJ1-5	TGTGCCAGCAGTTTAAGACGGGGCGGTCTGCGCAATCAGCCCCAGCATTTT	CASSLRRGGLRNQPQHF
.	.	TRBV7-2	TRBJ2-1	TGTGCCAGCAGCACGGACAGACTCAAGCAGTTCTTC	CASSTDRLKQFF
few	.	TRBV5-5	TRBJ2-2	TGTGCCAGCAGCTTCCGCGAGGCGGCGGGCGCCGGCGGGGAGCTGTTTTTT	CASSFREAAGAGGELFF
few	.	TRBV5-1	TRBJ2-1	TGCGCCAGCAGCTCCCGAGGGGGCAGCGGGTACAATGAGCAGTTCTTC	CASSSRGGSGYNEQFF
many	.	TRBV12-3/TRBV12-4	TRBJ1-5	TGTGCCAGCAGCAGCTCCCGATCCCCCCCGCATTTT	CASSSSRSPPHF
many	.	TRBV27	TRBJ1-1	TGTGCCAGCAGTCCCGACATTGGGCCGATGAACACTGAAGCTTTCTTT	CASSPDIGPMNTEAFF
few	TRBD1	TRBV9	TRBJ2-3	TGTGCCAGCAGCGAGGACAGGGACGCAGATACGCAGTATTTT	CASSEDRDADTQYF
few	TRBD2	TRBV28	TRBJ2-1	TGTGCCAGCAGGACCTCGACTAGCTACGGTGAGCAGTTCTTC	CASRTSTSYGEQFF
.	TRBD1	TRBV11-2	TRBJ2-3	TGTGCCAGCAGCTTACTCCGGGACAGGGGTTTGGCAGATACGCAGTATTTT	CASSLLRDRGLADTQYF